One sample yielded the 16 T cell receptor beta chains listed below, sequenced in a study of blood T cell repertoires in COVID-19. Only in-frame clones appear in the TCRdb table, and some are missing; sequencing was by immunoSEQ multiplex PCR. This table has 150,000 to 200,000 clones, about 80% appearing once. The sample taken for sequencing was PBMCs or T cells enriched from blood (not recorded which). These receptors all come from a woman between 65 and 79 years old in a cohort exposed to, infected with or recovered from COVID-19 (not recorded which).

This clone is a singleton in its sample. This chain uses TRBV7-2 with TRBJ2-3; 13 nucleotides agree with TRBD2. There are 17 residues in the CDR3. V shed 5 bases and J 2 bases; nucleotides not matched to a gene: 7. Germline CDR1 SGHTA, CDR2 FQGNSA. The CDR3 reads CASSPGLAGVTTDTQYF. In nucleotides, the CDR3 is TGTGCCAGCAGCCCTGGACTAGCGGGAGTGACCACAGATACGCAGTATTTT.

The CDR3 nucleotides are TGCGCCAGCAGCCCCCAAATGACTAGCCGCACCACAGATACGCAGTATTTT. Its protein is CASSPQMTSRTTDTQYF. The V and J genes are TRBV5-1 and TRBJ2-3; 7 bases map to TRBD2. V lost 4 bases and J lost 2; bases outside the gene matches: 13. The germline V gene has CDR1 SGHRS and CDR2 YFSETQ. CDR3 length equals 17 residues.

This CDR3 is CASSGPGQGYEQYF. As DNA, the CDR3 is TGTGCCAGCAGTGGGCCGGGACAGGGGTACGAGCAGTACTTC. The chain employs TRBV27 and TRBJ2-7; 10 positions match TRBD1. V lost 5 bases, J lost 4 bases, and 5 bases stayed unmatched. Germline V gene data show CDR1 as MNHEY and CDR2 as SMNVEV (reference sequence). CDR3 size: 14 residues.

This chain connects TRBV2 to TRBJ1-5, with D possibly being TRBD1 (5 bases). Trimming stripped 7 bases from V and 5 bases from J, with 12 bases between. Looked up from germline, CDR1 is SNHLY and CDR2 is FYNNEI. The CDR3 contains 13 residues. CDR3 sequence reads: CASTQGIYQPQHF. The CDR3 DNA reads TGTGCCAGCACCCAGGGAATCTATCAGCCCCAGCATTTT.

The rearrangement links TRBV28 to TRBJ1-1; no firm D call. Germline V lookup: CDR1 MDHEN, CDR2 SYDVKM. The CDR3 extends over 14 amino acids. V was cut by 7 bases and J by 2 bases, with 14 bases left in between. The CDR3 loop is CASISVGSNTEAFF. The CDR3 DNA sequence: TGTGCCAGCATTTCAGTGGGGAGTAACACTGAAGCTTTCTTT. Based on the CDR3 plus reference TRBV28 and TRBJ1-1, the full variable domain is DVKVTQSSRYLVKRTGEKVFLECVQDMDHENMFWYRQDPGLGLRLIYFSYDVKMKEKGDIPEGYSVSREKKERFSLILESASTNQTSMYLCASISVGSNTEAFFGQGTRLTVV.

There are a few counts of this clone. The J gene is TRBJ1-6, the V gene TRBV9, with D tentatively TRBD1 (5 bases). The germline CDR1 and CDR2 sequences are SGDLS and YYNGEE. This CDR3 is built from 14 residues. The germline V and J ends were trimmed by 2 bases and 10 bases, with 13 bases remaining between them. The CDR3 here is CASSVRGEKSPLHF. The CDR3 DNA reads TGTGCCAGCAGCGTTCGGGGGGAAAAGTCACCCCTCCACTTT.

CDR3 nucleotide sequence: TGTGCCAGCAGCCAAATAGCGGGCCCCCCCTACGAGCAGTACTTC. Translation: CASSQIAGPPYEQYF. The genes are TRBV14 and TRBJ2-7, with 7 nucleotides matching TRBD2. The CDR3 runs to 15 residues. CDR1 and CDR2 (germline): SGHDN, FVKESK. Germline trimming cut 2 bases from V and 2 bases from J; bases unmatched to any gene: 6.

The chain uses TRBV7-8 and TRBJ1-1, with no clear D. Germline values: CDR1 SGHVS, CDR2 FQNEAQ. There are 14 residues in the CDR3. Trimming removed 5 bases from V and 1 base from J, with 11 bases in between. CDR3 DNA sequence: TGTGCCAGCAGCCCCGGGAACCAGAACACTGAAGCTTTCTTT. Its translation: CASSPGNQNTEAFF.

The chain combines TRBV7-9 with TRBJ2-1; TRBD2 is a possible D gene (7 bases). This CDR3 has 16 amino acids. In germline, CDR1 is SEHNR, CDR2 FQNEAQ (reference sequence). The V gene lost 2 bases and the J gene lost 9 bases, with 20 bases spanning the gap. The CDR3 nucleotides are TGTGCCAGCAGCTTAAAGACTAGCTGGGACACTAGTGAGCAGTTCTTC. It is translated as CASSLKTSWDTSEQFF.

The chain uses TRBV5-4 and TRBJ1-1; no definite D call. The V gene's germline CDR1 is SGHNT and CDR2 YYREEE (reference sequence). The ends were cut back, 3 bases at V and 3 bases at J, with 6 bases in the middle. This CDR3 region has 12 residues. Here the CDR3 DNA reads TGTGCCAGCAGCTCGCAGGACACTGAAGCTTTCTTT. Translating it yields CASSSQDTEAFF. Based on the CDR3 plus reference TRBV5-4 and TRBJ1-1, the full variable domain is ETGVTQSPTHLIKTRGQQVTLRCSSQSGHNTVSWYQQALGQGPQFIFQYYREEENGRGNFPPRFSGLQFPNYSSELNVNALELDDSALYLCASSSQDTEAFFGQGTRLTVV.

V and J are TRBV7-8 and TRBJ1-2; D perhaps matches TRBD1 (6 bases). V lost 3 bases and J lost 0, with 8 bases in between. Germline V gene sequence: CDR1 SGHVS, CDR2 FQNEAQ. The CDR3 loop spans 14 amino acids. The CDR3 loop is CASSFGTTNYGYTF. CDR3 bases: TGTGCCAGCAGCTTCGGGACAACTAACTATGGCTACACCTTC.

The chain joins TRBV11-3 to TRBJ2-1; no clear D. Trimming took 1 base from V and 9 from J, leaving 13 bases between them. The CDR3 spans 14 residues. CDR1 and CDR2 (germline): SGHNT, YENEEA. Here the CDR3 DNA reads TGTGCCAGCAGCTTAGGTCCGGTTGTTAGTGAGCAGTTCTTC. Its protein product is CASSLGPVVSEQFF.

The chain has TRBV12-3 or TRBV12-4 and TRBJ1-1; no definite D call. Trimming cost V 5 bases and J 3 bases, with 10 bases left between them. This CDR3 comprises 13 residues. Here the CDR3 DNA reads TGTGCCAGCAGTCGTCAGGAGGACACTGAAGCTTTCTTT. Translation gives CASSRQEDTEAFF.

The V and J genes are TRBV20-1 and TRBJ2-1, with 9 bases aligning to TRBD2. V gave up 3 bases and J gave up 3 bases; unmatched junction bases: 15. Germline CDR1 is DFQATT and CDR2 is SNEGSKA (reference sequence). This CDR3 spans 18 amino acids. DNA of the CDR3: TGCAGTGCTAGTAGTAGCGGGAGCCCCGGCTCCTTCTACAATGAGCAGTTCTTC. Its translation is CSASSSGSPGSFYNEQFF.

CDR3 nucleotide sequence: TGTGCCAGTAGTATCGACACACAGGGGTATAATTCACCCCTCCACTTT. This codes for CASSIDTQGYNSPLHF. The J gene is TRBJ1-6, the V gene TRBV19, with TRBD1 matching over 7 bases. Germline-derived CDR1 and CDR2 are LNHDA and SQIVND (reference sequence). With V trimmed by 3 bases and J by 4 bases, 6 bases remained unmatched. This CDR3 is 16 amino acids long.

DNA of the CDR3: TGTGCCAGCTCACCACCGGGCAGGGAGGATGGCTACACCTTC. Protein product: CASSPPGREDGYTF. The chain links TRBV18 to TRBJ1-2, with a weak D call TRBD1 (5 bases). Germline CDR1 KGHSH, CDR2 LQKENI. This CDR3 region has 14 residues. Trimming took 0 bases from V and 6 from J, leaving 11 bases between them.